This record looks at one T cell receptor beta chain sequence and its context. There is no known antigen for this receptor. At one end, the junction sequence differs from germline, possibly due to a read error. Via the germline V gene (reference sequence), CDR1 is PRHDT and CDR2 FYEKMQ. From its cysteine to its phenylalanine, the CDR3 spans 16 amino acids. This entry keeps only the CDR3 DNA: 48 bases, framed from base 1. Total RNA was isolated from unfractionated whole blood collected in Tempus Blood RNA tubes. A handful of healthy volunteers acted as controls for TCR sequencing and had blood drawn at day 0, 2 weeks and 6 weeks. The sample comes from a study of human T cells and chemical hapten exposure (dated by TCRdb to 2020 to 2023). For the wider study: Libraries were pooled for sequencing, and variation in per-sample TCR yields was attributed mainly to small differences in library volumes within the pool. Peripheral blood TCR repertoire changes were tracked in vivo in alopecia patients during primary and secondary sensitization to the hapten diphenylcyclopropenone (DPC). Both TCR alpha and TCR beta chains were sequenced from each blood RNA sample.

Library construction relied on 5' RACE. Data came from an Illumina MiSeq. During library preparation, unique molecular identifiers were attached to individual cDNA molecules so that TCRs could be counted in a quantitative, reproducible way. On the authors' methods: A median of about 89,000 TCRs per sample was observed, with a range of 23,224 to 690,600. The Decombinator software suite was used to annotate V, J and CDR3 in the TCR reads. To make PS versus PT1 abundance plots, every sample was subsampled to the same number of TCRs (28,000). TCRs were defined as expanded if absent before sensitization and observed at least eight times at the 2-week time point. TCRdb trimmed public reads at Q25 via fastp, called clones via MiXCR and kept in-frame beta chains. Each record represents a unique CDR3 protein, reported with the most common genes and DNA among its rows. TCRdb, not the authors, supplied the V and J calls. In this sample the table shows 150,000 or so distinct CDR3 sequences, approximately 4% of which occur a single time. The ten largest account for over 1.2% of the sample.

Study-wide findings and limitations: After repeated subsampling, the strength of the expansion versus patch-test correlation and the threshold at which it became significant changed. DPC sensitization did not change how many TCRs were above 1 in 1000 frequency, and no evidence was found of alterations in global repertoire structure.

The chain links TRBV13 with TRBJ1-2; 9 nucleotides in the junction match TRBD1. This TCR was recovered from a female donor in good health. The nucleotide sequence reads as follows: TGTGCCAGCAGCGTGGGGCCAAACAGGGGGCACTATGGCGACACCTTC. Its product reads: CASSVGPNRGHYGDTF.